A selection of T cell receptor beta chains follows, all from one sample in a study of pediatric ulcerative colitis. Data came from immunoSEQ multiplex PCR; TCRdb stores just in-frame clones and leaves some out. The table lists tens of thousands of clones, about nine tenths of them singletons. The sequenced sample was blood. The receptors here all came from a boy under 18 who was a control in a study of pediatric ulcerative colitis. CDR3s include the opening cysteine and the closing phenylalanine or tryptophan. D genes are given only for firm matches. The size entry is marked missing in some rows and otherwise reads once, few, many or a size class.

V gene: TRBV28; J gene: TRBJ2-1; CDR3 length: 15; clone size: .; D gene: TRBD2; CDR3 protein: CASSPGLAETNEQFF; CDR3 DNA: TGTGCCAGCAGTCCGGGACTAGCGGAAACCAATGAGCAGTTCTTC
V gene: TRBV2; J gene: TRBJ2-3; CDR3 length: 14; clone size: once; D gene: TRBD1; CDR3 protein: CASRERQGVDTQYF; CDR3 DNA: TGTGCCAGCAGGGAGAGACAGGGGGTGGATACGCAGTATTTT
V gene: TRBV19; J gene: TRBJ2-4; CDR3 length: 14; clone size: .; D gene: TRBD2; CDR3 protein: CASRVQAGENIQYF; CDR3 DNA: TGTGCCAGTAGGGTCCAGGCGGGAGAAAACATTCAGTACTTC
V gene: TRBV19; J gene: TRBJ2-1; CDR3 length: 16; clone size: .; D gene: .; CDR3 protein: CASSIGGSPGYNEQFF; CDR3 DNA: TGTGCCAGTAGTATCGGGGGATCCCCTGGCTACAATGAGCAGTTCTTC
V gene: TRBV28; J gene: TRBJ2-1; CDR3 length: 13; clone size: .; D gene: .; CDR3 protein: CASTIRGDNEQFF; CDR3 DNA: TGTGCCAGCACCATTAGGGGGGACAATGAGCAGTTCTTC
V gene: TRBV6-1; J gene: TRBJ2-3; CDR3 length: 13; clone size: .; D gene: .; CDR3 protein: CASREAGMDTQYF; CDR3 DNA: TGTGCCAGCAGGGAGGCAGGGATGGATACGCAGTATTTT
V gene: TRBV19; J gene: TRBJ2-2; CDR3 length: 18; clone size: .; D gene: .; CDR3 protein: CASSIYSGGGLSTGELFF; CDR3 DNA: TGTGCCAGTAGTATTTATTCGGGTGGGGGATTAAGCACCGGGGAGCTGTTTTTT
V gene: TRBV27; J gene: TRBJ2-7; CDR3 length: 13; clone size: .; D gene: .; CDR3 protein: CASRPGTHYEQYF; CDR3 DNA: TGTGCCAGCAGGCCAGGGACCCACTACGAGCAGTACTTC
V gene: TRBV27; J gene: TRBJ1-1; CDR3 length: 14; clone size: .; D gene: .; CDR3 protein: CASSSQFRRTEAFF; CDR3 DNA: TGTGCCAGCAGTTCTCAATTCCGGCGGACTGAAGCTTTCTTT
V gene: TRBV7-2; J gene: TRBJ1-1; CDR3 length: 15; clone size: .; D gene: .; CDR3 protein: CASSQQVGVNTEAFF; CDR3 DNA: TGTGCCAGCAGCCAACAAGTCGGGGTTAACACTGAAGCTTTCTTT
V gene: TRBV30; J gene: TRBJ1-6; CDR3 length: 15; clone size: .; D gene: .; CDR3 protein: CAWRGLRLSRSPLHF; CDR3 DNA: TGTGCCTGGAGGGGGCTGCGACTATCGCGTTCACCCCTCCACTTT
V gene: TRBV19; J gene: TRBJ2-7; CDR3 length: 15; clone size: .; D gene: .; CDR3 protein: CASSMMGIRLSEQYF; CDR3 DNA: TGTGCCAGTAGTATGATGGGTATCCGACTAAGCGAGCAGTACTTC
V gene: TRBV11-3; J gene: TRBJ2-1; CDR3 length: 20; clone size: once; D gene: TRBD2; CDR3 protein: CASSLSLRLAGFSSYNEQFF; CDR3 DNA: TGTGCCAGCAGCTTATCTTTGCGTCTAGCGGGGTTTAGCTCCTACAATGAGCAGTTCTTC
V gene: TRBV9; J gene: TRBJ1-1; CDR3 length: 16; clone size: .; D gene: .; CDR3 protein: CASSVMTTEVNTEAFF; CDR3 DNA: TGTGCCAGCAGCGTAATGACGACTGAGGTGAACACTGAAGCTTTCTTT
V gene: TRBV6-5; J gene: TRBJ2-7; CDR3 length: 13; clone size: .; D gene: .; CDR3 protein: CASSYSEGDEQYF; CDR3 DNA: TGTGCCAGCAGTTACTCGGAAGGGGACGAGCAGTACTTC
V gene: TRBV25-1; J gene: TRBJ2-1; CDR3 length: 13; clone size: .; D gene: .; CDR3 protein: CASSDERRNEQFF; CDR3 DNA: TGTGCCAGCAGTGACGAGCGACGGAATGAGCAGTTCTTC
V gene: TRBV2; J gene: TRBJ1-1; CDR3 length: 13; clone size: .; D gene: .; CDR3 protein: CASTRFLRTEAFF; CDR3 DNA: TGTGCCAGCACGAGGTTTCTACGCACTGAAGCTTTCTTT
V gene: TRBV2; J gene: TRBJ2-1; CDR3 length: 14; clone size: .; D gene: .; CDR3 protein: CASSEGRTYNEQFF; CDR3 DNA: TGTGCCAGCAGTGAGGGCCGGACCTACAATGAGCAGTTCTTC
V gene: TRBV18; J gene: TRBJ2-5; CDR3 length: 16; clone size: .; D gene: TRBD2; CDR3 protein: CASSPRGTRVQETQYF; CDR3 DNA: TGTGCCAGCTCACCGCGTGGGACTAGAGTTCAAGAGACCCAGTACTTC
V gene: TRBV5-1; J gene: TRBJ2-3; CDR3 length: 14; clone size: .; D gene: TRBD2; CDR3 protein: CASSLGLAGGTQYF; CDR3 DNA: TGCGCCAGCAGCTTGGGACTAGCGGGAGGTACGCAGTATTTT
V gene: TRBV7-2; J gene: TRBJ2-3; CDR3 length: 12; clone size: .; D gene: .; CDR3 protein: CASSPQADTQYF; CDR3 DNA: TGTGCCAGCAGCCCCCAGGCAGATACGCAGTATTTT
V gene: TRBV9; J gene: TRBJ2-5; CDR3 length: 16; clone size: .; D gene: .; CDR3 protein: CASSDGPTGSQETQYF; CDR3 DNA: TGTGCCAGCAGCGACGGACCTACAGGTTCTCAAGAGACCCAGTACTTC
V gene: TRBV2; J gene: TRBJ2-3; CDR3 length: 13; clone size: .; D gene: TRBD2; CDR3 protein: CASSTLALDTQYF; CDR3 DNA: TGTGCCAGCAGTACACTAGCGTTAGATACGCAGTATTTT
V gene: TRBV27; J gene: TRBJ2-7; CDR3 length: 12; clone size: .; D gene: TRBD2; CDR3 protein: CASSSSPIWEGF; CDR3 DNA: TGTGCCAGCAGTTCATCCCCCATATGGGAGGGGTTC
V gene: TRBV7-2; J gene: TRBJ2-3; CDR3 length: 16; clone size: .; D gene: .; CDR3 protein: CASSPWGNPSTDTQYF; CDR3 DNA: TGTGCCAGCAGCCCTTGGGGTAATCCTAGCACAGATACGCAGTATTTT
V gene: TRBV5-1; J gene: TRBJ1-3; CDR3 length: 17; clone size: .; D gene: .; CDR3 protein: CASSAGGPVYSGNTIYF; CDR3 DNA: TGCGCCAGCAGCGCGGGCGGTCCTGTATACTCTGGAAACACCATATATTTT
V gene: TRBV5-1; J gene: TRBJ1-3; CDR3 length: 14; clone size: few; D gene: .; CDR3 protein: CASSLRNSGNTIYF; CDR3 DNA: TGCGCCAGCAGCTTGCGGAACTCTGGAAACACCATATATTTT
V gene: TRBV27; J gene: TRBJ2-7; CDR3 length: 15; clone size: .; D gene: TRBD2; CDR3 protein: CASSPRSGRVYEQYF; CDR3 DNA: TGTGCCAGCAGTCCCCGTAGCGGGAGGGTCTACGAGCAGTACTTC
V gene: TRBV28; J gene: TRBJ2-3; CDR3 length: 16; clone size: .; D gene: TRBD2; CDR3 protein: CASSFPGEGRLDTQYF; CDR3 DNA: TGTGCCAGCAGTTTCCCGGGGGAGGGGAGACTAGATACGCAGTATTTT
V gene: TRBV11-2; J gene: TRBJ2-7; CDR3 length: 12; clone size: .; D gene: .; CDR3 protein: CASSFTTYEQYF; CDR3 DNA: TGTGCCAGCAGCTTCACCACCTACGAGCAGTACTTC
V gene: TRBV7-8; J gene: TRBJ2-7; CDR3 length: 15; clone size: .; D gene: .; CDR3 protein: CASKEVGSISYEQYF; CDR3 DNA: TGTGCCAGCAAGGAAGTCGGGAGTATCTCCTACGAGCAGTACTTC
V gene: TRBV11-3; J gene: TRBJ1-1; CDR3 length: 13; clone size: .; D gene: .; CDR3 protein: CASSLQTNTEAFF; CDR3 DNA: TGTGCCAGCAGCTTACAGACAAACACTGAAGCTTTCTTT
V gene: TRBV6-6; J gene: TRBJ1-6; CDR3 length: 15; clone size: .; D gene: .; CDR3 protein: CASSYSGEDNSPLHF; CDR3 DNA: TGTGCCAGCAGTTACTCTGGGGAAGATAATTCACCCCTCCACTTT
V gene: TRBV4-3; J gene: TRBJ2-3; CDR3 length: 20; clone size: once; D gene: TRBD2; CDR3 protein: CASSHAKGLAGGPPRDTQYF; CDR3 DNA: TGCGCCAGCAGCCATGCGAAGGGACTAGCGGGGGGACCTCCAAGGGATACGCAGTATTTT
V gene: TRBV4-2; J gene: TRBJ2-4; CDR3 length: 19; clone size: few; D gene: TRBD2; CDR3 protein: CASSQDSLAGAVAKNIQYF; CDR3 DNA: TGTGCCAGCAGCCAAGATTCCCTAGCGGGGGCCGTAGCCAAAAACATTCAGTACTTC
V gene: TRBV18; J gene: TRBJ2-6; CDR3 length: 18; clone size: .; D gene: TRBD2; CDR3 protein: CASSPMAGGAVGANVLTF; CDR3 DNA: TGTGCCAGCTCACCAATGGCGGGAGGGGCCGTCGGGGCCAACGTCCTGACTTTC
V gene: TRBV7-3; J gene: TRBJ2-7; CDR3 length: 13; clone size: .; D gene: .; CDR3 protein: CASSSRLGFEQYF; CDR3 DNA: TGTGCCAGCAGCTCCAGGTTGGGCTTCGAGCAGTACTTC
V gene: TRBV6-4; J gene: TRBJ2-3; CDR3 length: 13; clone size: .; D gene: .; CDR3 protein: CASSDSTLDTQYF; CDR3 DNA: TGTGCCAGCAGTGACTCAACGTTGGATACGCAGTATTTT
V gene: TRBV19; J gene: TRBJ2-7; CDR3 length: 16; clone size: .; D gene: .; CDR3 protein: CASSNQYRVMHYEQYF; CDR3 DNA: TGTGCCAGTAGTAATCAATACAGGGTTATGCACTACGAGCAGTACTTC
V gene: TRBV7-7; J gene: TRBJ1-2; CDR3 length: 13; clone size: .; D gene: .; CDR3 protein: CASSLADRYGYTF; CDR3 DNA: TGTGCCAGCAGCTTAGCGGATCGCTATGGCTACACCTTC